This T cell receptor (beta chain) was retrieved from a study of T cell changes during pregnancy in multiple sclerosis (dated by TCRdb to about 2019). Concerning the study at large: The study looked at changes in the T cell repertoire across pregnancy in women with multiple sclerosis.

A note on this clone: This clone's antigen is unknown. No much larger clone exists at a distance of one base, and base qualities are not known.

The germline V gene provides CDR1 KGHSH and CDR2 LQKENI. V and J are truncated by 5 bases and 3 bases respectively, leaving an intervening sequence of 11 bases. The CDR3 runs 14 amino acids, cysteine and phenylalanine included. The retained sequence is limited to the CDR3, 42 bases, with the frame set at the first base. The library was built by means of the immunoSEQ multiplex PCR assay. Entries here come from immuneACCESS through TCRdb and include only in-frame sequences with V and J called. Some clones fail to appear in such tables; in the studies checked, an unresolved V gene covers under half of the shortfall, and the cause of the remainder is unknown. Here the sample has over 35,000 clones; 90% occur a single time. The ten top clones hold over 0.45% of the sample.

This clonotype was obtained from a female donor in good health, enrolled as a control in a pregnancy study. Sequencing was performed on CD4+ T cells from peripheral blood mononuclear cells, taken in the first trimester of pregnancy. The sequence is built from TRBV18 and TRBJ1-5; the D gene is not confidently resolved. The sequenced DNA is TGTGCCAGCTCAGCCGACACCCCCAATCAGCCCCAGCATTTT. Its translation reads: CASSADTPNQPQHF.